Each of the 23 T cell receptor beta chains below was sequenced from the same sample in a study of CD8 T cells in cerebrospinal fluid in Alzheimer's disease (dated by TCRdb to 2019 to 2021). Library preparation was by 10x single-cell sequencing. Sequencing instrument: NextSeq 550. TCRdb reprocessed the reads, so every CDR3 protein sequence counts as one entry and DNA is not shown. The sample's clone listing holds approximately 1,000 distinct CDR3 sequences. The ten top clones hold 9.6% of the sample. The sequenced sample consisted of cerebrospinal fluid. All receptors derive from a human donor in good health.

Frequency places this clonotype as medium-sized. This chain uses TRBV6-2 or TRBV6-3 with TRBJ1-1. CDR1 is MNHEY, CDR2 SVGEGT, per germline. This CDR3 is built from 14 residues. Here the CDR3 reads CASSSGEIESEAFF.

This clonotype is large by frequency. The chain combines TRBV28 with TRBJ1-3; TCRdb returns TRBD1, unconfirmable since there is no DNA. The length of the CDR3 is 12 residues. Germline loops: CDR1 MDHEN, CDR2 SYDVKM. The CDR3 sequence is CASRTGLHTIYF. The full variable domain, completed using reference TRBV28 and TRBJ1-3, is DVKVTQSSRYLVKRTGEKVFLECVQDMDHENMFWYRQDPGLGLRLIYFSYDVKMKEKGDIPEGYSVSREKKERFSLILESASTNQTSMYLCASRTGLHTIYFGEGSWLTVV.

This clonotype registers medium-sized by frequency. V gene TRBV3-1 combines with J gene TRBJ2-5. Germline V gene sequence: CDR1 LGHDT, CDR2 YNNKEL (reference sequence). The CDR3 loop spans 14 amino acids. The CDR3 reads CASSQELHQETQYF.

This clonotype registers large by frequency. This chain links TRBV7-9 with TRBJ2-3; the D gene TCRdb calls, TRBD2, cannot be checked with no DNA. This CDR3 has 17 residues. Germline V gives CDR1 SEHNR, CDR2 FQNEAQ (reference sequence). CDR3 loop: CASWGPSSREDTDTQYF.

This clonotype shows up as medium-sized by frequency. The rearrangement links TRBV6-1 to TRBJ1-1; no DNA is available, so the TRBD1 call from TCRdb remains unchecked. This CDR3 is built from 14 residues. Germline V CDR1 and CDR2: MNHNS, SASEGT. CDR3: CASSRGTPYTEAFF.

In terms of frequency, this clonotype is medium-sized. This chain joins TRBV27 and TRBJ2-5; TCRdb indicates TRBD2, and absent DNA this call remains unverified. This CDR3 has 18 amino acids. CDR1 is MNHEY and CDR2 is SMNVEV in the germline V gene (reference sequence). This CDR3 reads CASSLKGLAGEYQETQYF.

This clonotype registers large (0.1 to 1%) by frequency. J is TRBJ2-5 and V is TRBV11-2; the D gene TCRdb calls, TRBD1, cannot be checked with no DNA. This CDR3 is 13 amino acids long. In germline, CDR1 is SGHAT, CDR2 FQNNGV. The CDR3 is CASSPGTGITQYF.

This clonotype counts as medium-sized by frequency. J is TRBJ2-7 and V is TRBV5-1; there is no DNA to check the TCRdb D call of TRBD1. From germline, CDR1 is SGHRS and CDR2 YFSETQ. This CDR3 spans 15 amino acids. CDR3: CASSSPGTGIYEQYF.

This clonotype is called medium-sized based on its frequency. This chain joins TRBV5-1 and TRBJ2-7; TCRdb names TRBD2, which stays unverified in the absence of DNA. The CDR3 covers 14 residues. CDR1 and CDR2 (germline): SGHRS, YFSETQ. CDR3 sequence: CASSFSGASYEQYF.

This clonotype shows up as medium-sized (0.01 to 0.1%) by frequency. The rearrangement links TRBV5-1 to TRBJ1-3. The CDR3 is 16 amino acids. Germline V gene data show CDR1 as SGHRS and CDR2 as YFSETQ. This CDR3 is CASSLDAQVSGNTIYF.

This clonotype ranks as medium-sized in terms of frequency. The V gene is TRBV3-1, the J gene TRBJ2-3. The CDR3 has 13 residues. CDR1 is LGHDT, CDR2 YNNKEL, per germline (reference sequence). CDR3 residues: CASSQGTQDTQYF.

This clonotype is identified as medium-sized (0.01 to 0.1%) from frequency. This chain links TRBV10-3 with TRBJ1-5; with no DNA, the TCRdb D assignment of TRBD1 cannot be verified. The CDR3 loop spans 12 amino acids. In germline, CDR1 is ENHRY, CDR2 SYGVKD. CDR3 residues: CAAGTDNQPQHF.

Judged by frequency, this clonotype is large (0.1 to 1%). V and J are TRBV7-2 and TRBJ2-7; the D gene TCRdb calls, TRBD1, cannot be checked with no DNA. Germline CDR1 is SGHTA and CDR2 is FQGNSA. The CDR3 has 14 residues. The CDR3 protein is CASSHGDATYEQYF.

The chain couples TRBV19 to TRBJ2-7; absent DNA, TCRdb's TRBD2 call cannot be checked. CDR1 and CDR2 (germline): LNHDA, SQIVND (reference sequence). The CDR3 is 16 amino acids. This CDR3 reads CASQTSGGTYPYEQYF.

The rearrangement uses TRBV2 and TRBJ2-5; TCRdb names TRBD2, which stays unverified in the absence of DNA. There are 17 residues in the CDR3. CDR1 is SNHLY, CDR2 FYNNEI, per germline. CDR3 protein: CASSVLRVAGGAETQYF.

This clonotype is called medium-sized (0.01 to 0.1%) based on its frequency. J is TRBJ2-1 and V is TRBV27; the TCRdb call, TRBD2, lacks DNA for checking. Germline V lookup: CDR1 MNHEY, CDR2 SMNVEV (reference sequence). The CDR3 has 17 residues. The CDR3 here is CASSFLAGGLGRNEQFF.

Measured by frequency, this clonotype is medium-sized (0.01 to 0.1%). This chain links TRBV5-1 with TRBJ2-5; TCRdb gives TRBD1 as the D gene, but with no DNA this cannot be confirmed. Per the germline V gene, CDR1 is SGHRS and CDR2 is YFSETQ. This CDR3 spans 14 amino acids. CDR3 residues: CASSLDGGRETQYF.

Considering frequency, this clonotype is medium-sized. This chain uses TRBV19 with TRBJ1-1. CDR3 length: 13 residues. Looked up from germline, CDR1 is LNHDA and CDR2 is SQIVND (reference sequence). The CDR3 protein is CASSIRYNTEAFF.

This clonotype ranks as medium-sized (0.01 to 0.1%) in terms of frequency. This chain joins TRBV12-3 or TRBV12-4 and TRBJ1-2; TCRdb calls TRBD1, which cannot be checked without DNA. This CDR3 spans 15 amino acids. CDR3: CASRNLGPGAQGYTF.

This clonotype is called medium-sized based on its frequency. The V and J genes are TRBV5-4 and TRBJ1-1. The CDR3 is made up of 13 amino acids. Germline V CDR1 and CDR2: SGHNT, YYREEE (reference sequence). The CDR3 sequence: CASSVDQNTEAFF.

This clonotype is deemed large by its frequency. The chain's CDR3 is CASALEGQGVYTQYF. This chain connects TRBV7-3 to TRBJ2-3; without DNA, the TCRdb call of TRBD1 cannot be checked. This CDR3 comprises 15 residues. CDR1 and CDR2 from the germline V gene are SGHTA and FQGTGA.

This clonotype ranks as medium-sized (0.01 to 0.1%) in terms of frequency. The chain combines TRBV28 with TRBJ1-5. This CDR3 is built from 14 residues. Germline V gene sequence: CDR1 MDHEN, CDR2 SYDVKM. CDR3 sequence: CASTITLTDQPQHF.

This clonotype ranks as medium-sized in terms of frequency. The chain carries TRBV27 and TRBJ2-1; TCRdb's D call, TRBD1, is unchecked because there is no DNA. The CDR3 loop spans 15 amino acids. The V gene's germline CDR1 is MNHEY and CDR2 SMNVEV (reference sequence). The chain's CDR3 is CASSSTSQGLNEQFF.